The T cell receptor beta chain under discussion was sequenced for a study of CD8+CD57+ T cells in acquired aplastic anemia. Study-wide background: Sorted CD4+ plus CD8+ cells gave DNA averaging roughly 3.5 ug. General study results and limits: The number of CD8+ CDR3 sequences shared by patients and controls was about 30.

Concerning this clonotype: The antigen remains unidentified. The junction and the germline gene differ at one end; a read error may be behind it.

Genomic DNA was employed as the template in profiling TCR beta VDJ and CDR3. TCRdb fed the reads into MiXCR, producing one record per CDR3 protein. The sample carries roughly 80,000 distinct CDR3 sequences, approximately 46% recorded once. The TCR originated in a human donor in good health, serving as a control. Material: sorted CD4+, CD8+, or CD8+CD57+ T cells (not recorded which) from PBMCs.

CDR3 sequence reads: CASSALQGNYGYTF. The CDR3, as DNA: TGTGCCAGCAGTGCTCTACAGGGTAACTATGGCTACACCTTC. V and J are TRBV10-1 and TRBJ1-2, with D perhaps TRBD1 (6 bases). CDR1 is WNHNN, CDR2 SYGVQD, per germline (reference sequence). The CDR3 loop spans 14 amino acids.